This T cell receptor beta chain was obtained from a study of Ad26.COV2.S vaccination and SARS-CoV-2 variants. The CDR3 runs to 12 residues. V lost 11 bases and J lost 4; bases outside the gene matches: 5. Looked up from germline, CDR1 is LGHDT and CDR2 is YNNKEL (reference sequence). The treatment: some 20 received Ad26.COV2.S at low or high dose, single or two shots; about 5 received placebo; per-sample allocation not given. Day 63 following the first vaccine or placebo injection was when the samples were taken. Assay: immunoSEQ multiplex PCR; the TCRdb copy retains only in-frame clones and omits some. The sample lists 410,000 or so clones; 80% to 95% were seen once.

Sample: peripheral blood, taken in a trial of Ad26.COV2.S vaccine versus placebo. The genes are TRBV3-1 (or the pseudogene TRBV3-2) and TRBJ2-7; 10 bases agree with TRBD1. The sequence came from a person aged 18 to 65 who received the Ad26.COV2.S COVID-19 vaccine or a placebo. The CDR3 coding sequence is TGTGCCGTCCGGGACAGGGGTTACGAGCAGTACTTC. It codes for CAVRDRGYEQYF.